These 8 T cell receptor beta chains share one sample of origin, sequenced in a study of graft-versus-host responses after intestinal transplantation. Some clones are missing from TCRdb's copy, which holds only in-frame ones; the method was immunoSEQ multiplex PCR. The repertoire holds about 39,000 clones, with 90% to 95% as singletons. Antigen specificity for these receptors is unknown. The sequences come from unstimulated CD8+ T cells sorted from spleen or lymph node cells, collected before transplant. The receptor source for this set is a human donor who was the organ donor for an intestinal transplant.

The chain uses TRBV27 and TRBJ2-3; 8 nucleotides align to TRBD2. Unmatched junction bases numbered 3, after V lost 8 bases and J lost 2 bases. This CDR3 has 13 amino acids. Germline CDR1 is MNHEY and CDR2 is SMNVEV (reference sequence). CDR3 DNA: TGTGCCAGCCGGGGGGGGCCCACAGATACGCAGTATTTT. Protein: CASRGGPTDTQYF.

This clone showed up just a few times. The V gene is TRBV7-9, the J gene TRBJ2-7, with D possibly being TRBD1 (5 bases). The CDR3 loop spans 15 amino acids. The V gene's germline CDR1 is SEHNR and CDR2 FQNEAQ (reference sequence). V was clipped by 2 bases and J by 0 bases, with 11 bases between them. CDR3 sequence reads: CASSLQGPSSYEQYF. Here the CDR3 DNA reads TGTGCCAGCAGCTTACAGGGCCCAAGCTCCTACGAGCAGTACTTC.

The chain is built from TRBV5-4 and TRBJ1-4, with D unresolved. Germline CDR1 is SGHNT and CDR2 is YYREEE (reference sequence). This CDR3 has 15 residues. V lost 1 base to trimming and J lost 8 bases, with 15 bases between them. Written as DNA, the CDR3 is TGTGCCAGCAGCTTGTTCGGGGAATTAGACGAAAAACTGTTTTTT. Translating it yields CASSLFGELDEKLFF.

This chain joins TRBV5-1 and TRBJ2-7; the match to TRBD2 covers 8 bases. The germline V gene encodes CDR1 SGHRS and CDR2 YFSETQ. This CDR3 is built from 16 residues. Germline trimming cut 0 bases from V and 2 bases from J; bases unmatched to any gene: 7. CDR3 nucleotide sequence: TGCGCCAGCAGCTTGGAGGGACTAGAGTCTACCTACGAGCAGTACTTC. It translates to CASSLEGLESTYEQYF.

This sequence joins TRBV7-9 and TRBJ1-2, with a tentative D call TRBD1 (5 bases). This CDR3 contains 15 residues. V was trimmed by 2 bases and J by 4 bases, leaving 14 bases between them. Germline assignment: CDR1 SEHNR and CDR2 FQNEAQ (reference sequence). CDR3: CASSLLDRQGYGYTF. The CDR3 region has the DNA TGTGCCAGCAGCTTATTAGACCGCCAGGGCTATGGCTACACCTTC.

This clone occurred once. This rearrangement joins TRBV5-6 to TRBJ2-5, with D perhaps matching TRBD2 (7 bases). Germline V lookup: CDR1 SGHDT, CDR2 YYEEEE. V was pared by 3 bases and J by 5 bases, with 14 bases between. The length of the CDR3 is 14 residues. The CDR3 coding sequence is TGTGCCAGCAGCTGGGGGGGGGCCTGGGAGACCCAGTACTTC. It specifies CASSWGGAWETQYF.

In this sample, this clone turned up a few times. The chain combines TRBV4-1 with TRBJ1-3; 10 positions match TRBD1. The germline gives CDR1 MGHRA, CDR2 YSYEKL. The CDR3 is made up of 15 amino acids. V lost 1 base to trimming and J lost 6 bases; unmatched junction nucleotides: 3. DNA for the CDR3: TGCGCCAGCAGCCAAGGACAGGGGGCTGTAAACACCATATATTTT. Translated: CASSQGQGAVNTIYF.

The chain couples TRBV4-2 to TRBJ1-1; unclear D gene. The CDR3 contains 14 residues. The V end lost 1 base, the J end lost 1 base, and 7 bases lay between the germline ends. The germline V gene encodes CDR1 LGHNA and CDR2 YNFKEQ. In DNA form, the CDR3 reads TGTGCCAGCAGCCAAGCAACTGGGAACACTGAAGCTTTCTTT. Amino acids: CASSQATGNTEAFF.